This T cell receptor (beta chain) was obtained from a study of cytomegalovirus exposure and HLA in healthy donors. Here immunoSEQ multiplex PCR was the method, and the copy in TCRdb shows in-frame clones only, minus some. This table has 110,000 or so clones, 90% to 97% appearing once. The receptor's source is a woman between 18 and 30 years old in good health and CMV-seronegative. The specimen was PBMCs.

The DNA for the CDR3 is TGTGCCAGCAGACCGGGGGTCCAAGAGACCCAGTACTTC. It yields the protein CASRPGVQETQYF. The J gene is TRBJ2-5, the V gene TRBV5-6; D is possibly TRBD2 (6 bases). Per the germline V gene, CDR1 is SGHDT and CDR2 is YYEEEE. CDR3 length equals 13 residues. The V gene lost 5 bases and the J gene lost 1 base, with 9 bases spanning the gap.